This entry lists 20 T cell receptor beta chains sequenced from one sample in a study of shared clonotypes between healthy human individuals. This table comes from immunoSEQ multiplex PCR, and its TCRdb copy is limited to in-frame clones, with some not included. The sample lists 190,000 or so clones, about 68% seen once, with less than 11% in the top ten. Material: memory CD4+ T cells sorted from blood. Specified subset: CD45RA-negative fraction. The source of these receptors is a man aged 30 to 45 in good health.

V gene TRBV10-1 combines with J gene TRBJ2-4; 10 nucleotides match TRBD2. This CDR3 spans 15 amino acids. V shed 6 bases and J 9 bases; nucleotides not matched to a gene: 11. The germline gives CDR1 WNHNN, CDR2 SYGVQD (reference sequence). In nucleotides, the CDR3 is TGCGCCAGCAGGAGGACTAGCGGTCGGATTTGCATTCAGTACTTC. This encodes CASRRTSGRICIQYF.

V gene TRBV23-1 combines with J gene TRBJ2-1; 9 nucleotides line up with TRBD1. TRBV23-1 is recorded as an ORF, its role being uncertain. The CDR3 runs to 18 residues. Trimming cost V 2 bases and J 5 bases; bases outside gene matches: 13. This chain's CDR3 is CASSQGGTGILLDNEQFF. Written as DNA, the CDR3 is TGCGCCAGCAGTCAAGGTGGGACAGGGATTTTGCTGGACAATGAGCAGTTCTTC.

The V gene is TRBV18, the J gene TRBJ2-1; 10 bases match TRBD2. The J segment lost 8 bases and the V segment lost 4 bases, leaving 5 bases of the junction unmatched. The CDR3 sequence is 14 residues long. The V gene's germline CDR1 is KGHSH and CDR2 LQKENI. The CDR3 DNA follows: TGTGCCAGCTCACTTGGCCTAGCGGGAGATGAGCAGTTCTTC. As protein: CASSLGLAGDEQFF.

A few counts support this clone. The chain joins TRBV7-9 to TRBJ1-4; 9 bases agree with TRBD1. Per the germline V gene, CDR1 is SEHNR and CDR2 is FQNEAQ (reference sequence). This CDR3 is 15 amino acids long. The trim removed 1 base at V and 7 bases at J, leaving 4 bases unmatched. Here the CDR3 reads CASSLETGGGEKLFF. DNA of the CDR3: TGTGCCAGCAGCTTAGAAACAGGGGGCGGTGAAAAACTGTTTTTT.

The rearrangement uses TRBV2 and TRBJ2-1, with 12 bases lining up with TRBD2. CDR3 length equals 15 residues. V lost 2 bases and J lost 9; bases outside the gene matches: 5. Germline V gives CDR1 SNHLY, CDR2 FYNNEI. The CDR3 bases are TGTGCCAGCAGTGAAAGGCTAGCGGGAGGGGGTGAGCAGTTCTTC. Encoded protein: CASSERLAGGGEQFF.

The rearrangement links TRBV18 to TRBJ1-1; D ambiguous. CDR1 and CDR2 from the germline V gene are KGHSH and LQKENI. There are 13 residues in the CDR3. V lost 0 bases to trimming and J lost 3 bases, with 5 bases between them. The CDR3 spells CASSPPGHTEAFF. CDR3 nucleotide sequence: TGTGCCAGCTCACCACCCGGACACACTGAAGCTTTCTTT.

There are a few counts of this clone. The rearrangement links TRBV11-2 to TRBJ2-7; D is ambiguous. From germline, CDR1 is SGHAT and CDR2 FQNNGV. The CDR3 has 12 residues. V lost 0 bases and J lost 6, with 6 bases in between. CDR3: CASSLDRVEQYF. The CDR3 DNA sequence: TGTGCCAGCAGCTTAGACCGGGTCGAGCAGTACTTC.

This clone has a handful of counts. J is TRBJ2-7 and V is TRBV29-1; perhaps TRBD1 as D (6 bases). CDR1 and CDR2 from the germline V gene are SQVTM and ANQGSEA. The CDR3 runs to 17 residues. V lost 4 bases to trimming and J lost 7 bases, with 29 bases between them. This CDR3 reads CSVAQGWGMGTKGEQYF. The CDR3 DNA sequence: TGCAGCGTTGCACAGGGCTGGGGTATGGGGACAAAAGGGGAGCAGTACTTC.

This clone was seen a handful of times. A far bigger clonotype differs at one base, so this is likely a read error. Other DNA sequences in this sample translate to the same CDR3. This chain uses TRBV5-1 with TRBJ2-5; D is ambiguous. CDR1 is SGHRS, CDR2 YFSETQ, per germline. The length of the CDR3 is 16 residues. CDR3 sequence: CASSSEAGPNGATQYF. The CDR3 region has the DNA TGTGCCAGCAGCTCCGAGGCCGGACCCAACGGCGCGACCCAGTACTTC.

The rearrangement uses TRBV5-1 and TRBJ2-1; D gene unclear. Germline values: CDR1 SGHRS, CDR2 YFSETQ. The V and J ends lost 4 bases and 7 bases respectively, with 9 bases between them. This CDR3 comprises 12 residues. The CDR3 DNA follows: TGCGCCAGCAGCCTTATGCGGAATGAGCAGTTCTTC. Translated: CASSLMRNEQFF.

The V call is TRBV7-2, the J call TRBJ2-7; 8 nucleotides line up with TRBD1. This CDR3 spans 13 amino acids. The V segment lost 5 bases and the J segment 7 bases; nucleotides outside the gene matches: 7. Germline loops: CDR1 SGHTA, CDR2 FQGNSA. CDR3 amino acids: CASSPGTGREQYF. The CDR3, as DNA: TGTGCCAGCAGCCCTGGGACAGGCCGGGAGCAGTACTTC.

The chain couples TRBV11-2 to TRBJ2-1; TRBD1 aligns across 8 bases. The V gene end was trimmed by 8 bases and the J gene end by 4 bases; junction bases not matched to a gene: 7. Germline V gene data show CDR1 as SGHAT and CDR2 as FQNNGV. The CDR3 has 14 residues. The CDR3 here is CASAGQGGYNEQFF. Here the CDR3 DNA reads TGTGCCAGCGCTGGACAGGGCGGGTACAATGAGCAGTTCTTC.

The chain uses TRBV27 and TRBJ1-5; TRBD1 matches 8 bases. There are 17 residues in the CDR3. CDR1 is MNHEY, CDR2 SMNVEV, per germline (reference sequence). V was pared by 6 bases and J by 0 bases, with 10 bases of the junction left unmatched. The CDR3 spells CASSRTGLSYSNQPQHF. CDR3 bases: TGTGCCAGCAGCCGGACAGGGCTTTCTTATAGCAATCAGCCCCAGCATTTT.

V usage is TRBV29-1 and J usage is TRBJ2-7; a possible D gene is TRBD2 (5 bases). V dropped 3 bases and J dropped 2 bases, with 8 bases sitting between them. CDR3 length: 12 amino acids. Germline CDR1 reads SQVTM; CDR2 reads ANQGSEA. The CDR3 coding sequence is TGCAGCGTTGAGGCGGGTCCCTACGAGCAGTACTTC. This encodes CSVEAGPYEQYF.

This clone has just one count. The rearrangement joins TRBV7-8 to TRBJ2-5; 7 bases line up with TRBD2. Germline V gene sequence: CDR1 SGHVS, CDR2 FQNEAQ. The ends lost 7 bases at V and 2 bases at J; junction bases unmatched: 7. The CDR3 sequence is 14 residues long. CDR3 region: CASTTGGVQETQYF. DNA of the CDR3: TGTGCCAGCACCACTGGGGGGGTGCAAGAGACCCAGTACTTC.

On this clone itself: One junction end does not reproduce the germline sequence, and a read error may be involved. The J gene is TRBJ2-4, the V gene TRBV18; 7 positions match TRBD1. Germline loops: CDR1 KGHSH, CDR2 LQKENI. The CDR3 loop spans 11 amino acids. The CDR3: CASSLPGQLSF. Written as DNA, the CDR3 is TGTGCCAGCTCACTCCCGGGACAGTTGTCCTTC.

The V gene is TRBV7-2, the J gene TRBJ2-3; TRBD2 matches 10 bases. The CDR3 runs 14 residues. V lost 4 bases, J lost 4 bases, and 2 bases stayed unmatched. Germline assignment: CDR1 SGHTA and CDR2 FQGNSA. The CDR3 DNA reads as TGTGCCAGCAGCTGGAGCGGGAGGGCAGATACGCAGTATTTT. It codes for CASSWSGRADTQYF.

The gene calls are TRBV18 and TRBJ2-5; no firm D call. Germline-derived CDR1 and CDR2 are KGHSH and LQKENI. This CDR3 has 11 residues. V shed 3 bases and J shed 5 bases, with 4 bases lying between them. The CDR3 coding sequence is TGTGCCAGCTCACCTGCGGAGACCCAGTACTTC. This gives the protein CASSPAETQYF.

This chain joins TRBV5-6 and TRBJ1-1; D not certain. Germline assignment: CDR1 SGHDT and CDR2 YYEEEE. There are 15 residues in the CDR3. V gave up 7 bases and J gave up 1 base, with 17 bases separating them. The CDR3, as DNA: TGTGCCAGCGGAGGGTCATGGACTGGGAACACTGAAGCTTTCTTT. It translates to CASGGSWTGNTEAFF.

This sequence joins TRBV4-3 and TRBJ1-2; the D is unclear. The ends were cut back, 2 bases at V and 6 bases at J, with 22 bases in the middle. CDR1 LGHNA and CDR2 YSLEER come from the germline V gene. This CDR3 spans 17 amino acids. The CDR3 bases are TGCGCCAGCAGCCAACTAGGAGTGTTTGGACTCAACAATGGCTACACCTTC. It translates to CASSQLGVFGLNNGYTF.